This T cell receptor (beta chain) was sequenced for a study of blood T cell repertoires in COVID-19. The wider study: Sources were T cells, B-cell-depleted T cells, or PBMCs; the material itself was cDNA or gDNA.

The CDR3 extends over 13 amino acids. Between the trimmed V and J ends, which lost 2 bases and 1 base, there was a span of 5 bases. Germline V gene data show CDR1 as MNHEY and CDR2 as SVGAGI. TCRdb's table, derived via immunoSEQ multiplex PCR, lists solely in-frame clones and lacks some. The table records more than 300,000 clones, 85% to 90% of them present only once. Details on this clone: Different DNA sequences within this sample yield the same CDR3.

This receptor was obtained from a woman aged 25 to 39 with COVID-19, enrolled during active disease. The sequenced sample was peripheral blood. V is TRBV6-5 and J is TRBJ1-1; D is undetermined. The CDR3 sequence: CASSYAGNTEAFF. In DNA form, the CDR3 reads TGTGCCAGCAGTTACGCCGGGAACACTGAAGCTTTCTTT.